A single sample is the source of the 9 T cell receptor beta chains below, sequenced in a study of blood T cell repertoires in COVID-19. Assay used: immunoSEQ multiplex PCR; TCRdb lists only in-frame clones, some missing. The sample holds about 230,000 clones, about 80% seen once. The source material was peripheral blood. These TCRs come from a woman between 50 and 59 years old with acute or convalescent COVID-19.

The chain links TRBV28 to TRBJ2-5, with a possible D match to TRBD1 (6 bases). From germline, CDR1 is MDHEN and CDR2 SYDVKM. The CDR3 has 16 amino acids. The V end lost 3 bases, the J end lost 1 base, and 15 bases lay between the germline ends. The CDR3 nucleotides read TGTGCCAGCAGTTTGCAGGGGAATATTCTCCAAGAGACCCAGTACTTC. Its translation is CASSLQGNILQETQYF. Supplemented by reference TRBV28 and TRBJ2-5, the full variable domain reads DVKVTQSSRYLVKRTGEKVFLECVQDMDHENMFWYRQDPGLGLRLIYFSYDVKMKEKGDIPEGYSVSREKKERFSLILESASTNQTSMYLCASSLQGNILQETQYFGPGTRLLVL.

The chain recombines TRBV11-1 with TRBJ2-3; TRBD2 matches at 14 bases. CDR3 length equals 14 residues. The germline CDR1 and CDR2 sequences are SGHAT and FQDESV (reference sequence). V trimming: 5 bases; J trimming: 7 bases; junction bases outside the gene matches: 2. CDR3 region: CASSGTSGGYTQYF. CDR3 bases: TGTGCCAGCAGCGGGACTAGCGGGGGATATACGCAGTATTTT.

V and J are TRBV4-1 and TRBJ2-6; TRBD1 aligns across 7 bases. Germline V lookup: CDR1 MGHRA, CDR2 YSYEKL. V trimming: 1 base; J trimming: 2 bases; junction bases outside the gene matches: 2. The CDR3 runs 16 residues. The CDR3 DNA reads TGCGCCAGCAGCCAAGCGCAGGGGGCTGGGGCCAACGTCCTGACTTTC. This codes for CASSQAQGAGANVLTF.

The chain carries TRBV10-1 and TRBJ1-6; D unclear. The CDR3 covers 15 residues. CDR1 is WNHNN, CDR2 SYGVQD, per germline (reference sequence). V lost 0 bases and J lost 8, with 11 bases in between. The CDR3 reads CASSESLKTYSPLHF. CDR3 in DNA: TGCGCCAGCAGTGAGTCGTTGAAGACTTATTCACCCCTCCACTTT.

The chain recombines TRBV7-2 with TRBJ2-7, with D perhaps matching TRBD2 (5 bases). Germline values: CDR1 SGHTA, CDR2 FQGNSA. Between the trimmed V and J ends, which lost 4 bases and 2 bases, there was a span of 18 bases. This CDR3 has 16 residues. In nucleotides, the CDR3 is TGTGCCAGCAGCTCAAGGAGCGGAACTAAAACCTACGAGCAGTACTTC. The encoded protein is CASSSRSGTKTYEQYF. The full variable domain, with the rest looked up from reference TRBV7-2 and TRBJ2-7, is GAGVSQSPSNKVTEKGKDVELRCDPISGHTALYWYRQSLGQGLEFLIYFQGNSAPDKSGLPSDRFSAERTGGSVSTLTIQRTQQEDSAVYLCASSSRSGTKTYEQYFGPGTRLTVT.

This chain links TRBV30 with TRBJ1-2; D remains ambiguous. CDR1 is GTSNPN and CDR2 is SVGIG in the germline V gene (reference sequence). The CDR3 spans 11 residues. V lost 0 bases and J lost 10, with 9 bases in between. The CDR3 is CAWSVRVNYTF. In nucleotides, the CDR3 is TGTGCCTGGAGTGTGCGGGTTAACTACACCTTC.

In DNA form, the CDR3 reads TGTGCCAGCAGCCGGACAGGGGGCACAGATACGCAGTATTTT. This gives the protein CASSRTGGTDTQYF. The chain couples TRBV6-5 to TRBJ2-3; 9 bases are shared with TRBD1. Germline CDR1 and CDR2: MNHEY and SVGAGI. The length of the CDR3 is 14 residues. V shed 6 bases, J shed 1 base, and the junction held 2 bases outside the gene matches.

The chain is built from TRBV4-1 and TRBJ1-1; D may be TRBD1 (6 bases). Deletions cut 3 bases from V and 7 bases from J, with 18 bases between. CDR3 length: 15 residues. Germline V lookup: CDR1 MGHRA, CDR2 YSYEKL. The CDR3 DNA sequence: TGCGCCAGCAGCCAGGATCTCGTAGGACAGATTGAAGCTTTCTTT. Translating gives CASSQDLVGQIEAFF.

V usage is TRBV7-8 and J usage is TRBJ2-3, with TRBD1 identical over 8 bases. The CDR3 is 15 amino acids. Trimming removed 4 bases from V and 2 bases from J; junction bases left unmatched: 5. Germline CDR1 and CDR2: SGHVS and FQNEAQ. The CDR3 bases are TGTGCCAGCAGCTATACAGGGGGGAACACAGATACGCAGTATTTT. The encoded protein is CASSYTGGNTDTQYF. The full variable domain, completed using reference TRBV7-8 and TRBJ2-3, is GAGVSQSPRYKVAKRGQDVALRCDPISGHVSLFWYQQALGQGPEFLTYFQNEAQLDKSGLPSDRFFAERPEGSVSTLKIQRTQQEDSAVYLCASSYTGGNTDTQYFGPGTRLTVL.